This TCR beta chain was identified in a study of cytomegalovirus exposure and HLA in healthy donors. Study summary: Researchers previously reported finding roughly 120 million unique TCR beta sequences from around 200 million T cells.

The CDR3 is 13 residues long. Deletions cut 2 bases from V and 5 bases from J, with 10 bases between. CDR1 MDHEN and CDR2 SYDVKM come from the germline V gene. This PCR relied on a set of 60 Vbeta primers and 13 Jbeta primers. Profiling relied on immunoSEQ multiplex PCR, and the TCRdb table lists in-frame clones only, not all of them. The data contain roughly 150,000 clones, around four fifths of them seen just once; the ten biggest clones take up 9.7%. The clonotype originates from a young man in good health and CMV-seropositive. The sequencing input was PBMCs. V gene TRBV28 combines with J gene TRBJ2-7, with D possibly TRBD1 on 6 matching bases. For the CDR3, the DNA is TGTGCCAGCAGTTTAGGGCAGGGGAACGAGCAGTACTTC. Translated, it gives CASSLGQGNEQYF.